The 30 T cell receptor beta chains below were found in one sample sequenced in a study of OX40 agonist ivuxolimab in advanced cancers. Measured with immunoSEQ multiplex PCR; TCRdb has only the in-frame clones, and not every one. The table shows tens of thousands of clones, with around 85% occurring only once. Here the sequenced sample was CD4+ or CD8+ T cells sorted from blood, taken in a trial of the OX40 agonist ivuxolimab. The receptors here all came from an adult with an advanced solid tumor such as melanoma, head and neck, liver or kidney cancer.

The chain recombines TRBV5-8 with TRBJ1-5; 10 bases agree with TRBD1. The CDR3 spans 17 residues. Germline V lookup: CDR1 SGHTS, CDR2 YDEGEE. V lost 0 bases and J lost 2; bases outside the gene matches: 5. CDR3 amino acids: CASSLAAGTGGNQPQHF. CDR3 DNA sequence: TGTGCCAGCAGCTTGGCAGCCGGGACAGGGGGCAATCAGCCCCAGCATTTT. Full variable domain (outside the CDR3, taken from reference TRBV5-8 and TRBJ1-5): EAGVTQSPTHLIKTRGQQATLRCSPISGHTSVYWYQQALGLGLQFLLWYDEGEERNRGNFPPRFSGRQFPNYSSELNVNALELEDSALYLCASSLAAGTGGNQPQHFGDGTRLSIL.

The V gene is TRBV19, the J gene TRBJ1-1, with 7 positions matching TRBD1. The CDR3 is 17 residues long. In germline, CDR1 is LNHDA, CDR2 SQIVND (reference sequence). V was pared by 4 bases and J by 0 bases, with 11 bases of the junction left unmatched. The CDR3 sequence is CASSTLRTGAMNTEAFF. CDR3 sequence (DNA): TGTGCCAGTAGTACCCTTAGGACAGGAGCCATGAACACTGAAGCTTTCTTT.

The rearrangement links TRBV6-5 to TRBJ2-7; 8 bases map to TRBD2. CDR3 size: 15 residues. V shed 3 bases and J 2 bases; nucleotides not matched to a gene: 6. Germline values: CDR1 MNHEY, CDR2 SVGAGI. The CDR3 DNA sequence: TGTGCCAGCAGTTATGGTAGCGGGACAACCTACGAGCAGTACTTC. Translated: CASSYGSGTTYEQYF.

The chain links TRBV5-4 to TRBJ2-7, with 8 bases aligning to TRBD2. The CDR3 covers 14 residues. CDR1 SGHNT and CDR2 YYREEE come from the germline V gene (reference sequence). J was trimmed by 5 bases and V by 6 bases; bases with no gene match: 10. The CDR3 coding sequence is TGTGCCAGCACCATTGGCGGGAGGAGGGACGAGCAGTACTTC. Translation gives CASTIGGRRDEQYF. Combining the CDR3 with reference TRBV5-4 and TRBJ2-7 gives the whole variable domain ETGVTQSPTHLIKTRGQQVTLRCSSQSGHNTVSWYQQALGQGPQFIFQYYREEENGRGNFPPRFSGLQFPNYSSELNVNALELDDSALYLCASTIGGRRDEQYFGPGTRLTVT.

This sequence joins TRBV19 and TRBJ1-1, with D maybe TRBD1 (5 bases). The CDR3 is 15 amino acids. The ends were cut back, 8 bases at V and 5 bases at J, with 21 bases in the middle. Germline CDR1 is LNHDA and CDR2 is SQIVND (reference sequence). In nucleotides, the CDR3 is TGTGCCAGTCTTTTACGTGCGGGGGGAGAAACTGAAGCTTTCTTT. This translates into CASLLRAGGETEAFF.

This sequence joins TRBV6-6 and TRBJ2-1; 10 positions agree with TRBD2. There are 16 residues in the CDR3. V lost 5 bases and J lost 9; bases outside the gene matches: 13. CDR1 and CDR2 from the germline V gene are MNHNY and SVGAGI (reference sequence). The CDR3 spells CASSPIGSGRAGEQFF. DNA for the CDR3: TGTGCCAGCAGTCCGATAGGGAGCGGGAGGGCCGGTGAGCAGTTCTTC.

The genes are TRBV28 and TRBJ1-2, with TRBD1 as a possible D gene (5 bases). Deletions cut 6 bases from V and 3 bases from J, with 20 bases between. The CDR3 extends over 16 amino acids. Looked up from germline, CDR1 is MDHEN and CDR2 is SYDVKM. The CDR3 DNA is TGTGCCAGCAGGCCCTTAGATGGGGGGAGGTACTATGGCTACACCTTC. Residues: CASRPLDGGRYYGYTF.

This clone was seen once. The chain is built from TRBV7-7 and TRBJ2-1; D unresolved. V gave up 0 bases and J gave up 0 bases, with 9 bases separating them. The CDR3 covers 16 residues. In germline, CDR1 is SSHAT, CDR2 FNYEAQ (reference sequence). The CDR3 protein is CASSLAGYSSYNEQFF. In nucleotides, the CDR3 is TGTGCCAGCAGCTTAGCCGGGTATAGCTCCTACAATGAGCAGTTCTTC.

The chain links TRBV11-2 to TRBJ1-2; D gene unclear. CDR1 is SGHAT, CDR2 FQNNGV, per germline. The CDR3 contains 14 residues. The V and J ends lost 0 bases and 7 bases respectively, with 12 bases between them. The CDR3 is CASSLEIGVAGYTF. CDR3 sequence (DNA): TGTGCCAGCAGCTTAGAGATTGGAGTTGCTGGCTACACCTTC.

The chain joins TRBV7-8 to TRBJ1-4; 9 nucleotides agree with TRBD1. The V and J ends lost 2 bases and 7 bases, in that order; junction bases with no gene match: 11. Germline lookup yields CDR1 SGHVS and CDR2 FQNEAQ. The CDR3 length is 17 residues. The CDR3 bases are TGTGCCAGCAGCTTACGTCTCCCCGGGACAGGGACTGAAAAACTGTTTTTT. This encodes CASSLRLPGTGTEKLFF.

The chain employs TRBV7-9 and TRBJ2-1, with 7 bases matching TRBD2. V shed 7 bases and J 6 bases; nucleotides not matched to a gene: 6. Germline CDR1 SEHNR, CDR2 FQNEAQ (reference sequence). The CDR3 runs 13 residues. The CDR3 DNA reads as TGTGCCAGCACTCTAGCGGTCCCCAATGAGCAGTTCTTC. Amino acid sequence: CASTLAVPNEQFF. Filled out from reference TRBV7-9 and TRBJ2-1, the complete variable domain reads DTGVSQNPRHKITKRGQNVTFRCDPISEHNRLYWYRQTLGQGPEFLTYFQNEAQLEKSRLLSDRFSAERPKGSFSTLEIQRTEQGDSAMYLCASTLAVPNEQFFGPGTRLTVL.

This sequence joins TRBV9 and TRBJ1-1; no firm D call. The CDR3 is made up of 13 amino acids. Looked up from germline, CDR1 is SGDLS and CDR2 is YYNGEE. V was cut by 4 bases and J by 1 base, with 8 bases left in between. The CDR3 nucleotides read TGTGCCAGCAGCACCCTGGGGAACACTGAAGCTTTCTTT. Amino acid sequence: CASSTLGNTEAFF.

The rearrangement uses TRBV5-1 and TRBJ2-2; no definite D call. This CDR3 region has 15 residues. The ends were cut back, 1 base at V and 0 bases at J, with 7 bases in the middle. From germline, CDR1 is SGHRS and CDR2 YFSETQ. Here the CDR3 reads CASSLFSANTGELFF. The CDR3, as DNA: TGCGCCAGCAGCTTGTTCAGCGCGAACACCGGGGAGCTGTTTTTT.

This clone showed up just once. The chain carries TRBV19 and TRBJ1-1; no clear D. The CDR3 has 16 residues. Germline V gene lookup returns CDR1 LNHDA and CDR2 SQIVND (reference sequence). V was trimmed by 4 bases and J by 4 bases, leaving 19 bases between them. The CDR3 protein is CASSNGVRVVGTEAFF. The CDR3 DNA is TGTGCCAGTAGTAATGGGGTTAGGGTTGTGGGCACTGAAGCTTTCTTT.

CDR3 region: CASLADNEQFF. Written as DNA, the CDR3 is TGTGCCAGCCTTGCGGACAATGAGCAGTTCTTC. V and J are TRBV7-9 and TRBJ2-1; unclear D gene. Germline assignment: CDR1 SEHNR and CDR2 FQNEAQ (reference sequence). V lost 8 bases, J lost 5 bases, and 7 bases lay in between. The CDR3 runs 11 residues.

The chain is built from TRBV5-8 and TRBJ2-3; 10 positions match TRBD2. Germline V gene sequence: CDR1 SGHTS, CDR2 YDEGEE. The CDR3 consists of 19 residues. Trimming removed 0 bases from V and 2 bases from J; junction bases left unmatched: 12. The DNA for the CDR3 is TGTGCCAGCAGCTTGGGACTAGCGGGTGGCCTCGGTAACACAGATACGCAGTATTTT. Protein product: CASSLGLAGGLGNTDTQYF.

V and J are TRBV28 and TRBJ1-4; maybe TRBD1 (6 bases). CDR1 and CDR2 (germline): MDHEN, SYDVKM. The CDR3 has 14 amino acids. With 7 bases removed from V and 5 bases from J, the gap between germline ends came to 14 bases. The CDR3 DNA follows: TGTGCCAGCATAGAGAGGACAGCCAATGAAAAACTGTTTTTT. This translates into CASIERTANEKLFF. The full variable domain, rest sourced from reference TRBV28 and TRBJ1-4, is DVKVTQSSRYLVKRTGEKVFLECVQDMDHENMFWYRQDPGLGLRLIYFSYDVKMKEKGDIPEGYSVSREKKERFSLILESASTNQTSMYLCASIERTANEKLFFGSGTQLSVL.

This sequence joins TRBV9 and TRBJ2-7; D gene unclear. CDR1 and CDR2 (germline): SGDLS, YYNGEE. The CDR3 loop spans 15 amino acids. V was shortened by 1 base and J by 2 bases, with 13 bases between the two germline ends. CDR3: CASSVNSDLPYEQYF. The CDR3 DNA sequence: TGTGCCAGCAGCGTAAATTCGGACCTCCCCTACGAGCAGTACTTC.

The chain has TRBV28 and TRBJ2-7; tentatively, D is TRBD1 (5 bases). Germline loops: CDR1 MDHEN, CDR2 SYDVKM. V dropped 10 bases and J dropped 4 bases, with 11 bases sitting between them. This CDR3 comprises 11 residues. CDR3 sequence reads: CATRTPYEQYF. Here the CDR3 DNA reads TGTGCCACCCGGACACCTTACGAGCAGTACTTC.

The rearrangement links TRBV7-9 to TRBJ1-2; D unclear. The CDR3 sequence is 13 residues long. Germline CDR1 reads SEHNR; CDR2 reads FQNEAQ (reference sequence). With 5 bases removed from V and 6 bases from J, the gap between germline ends came to 13 bases. The CDR3 is CASSRVPDDGYTF. The CDR3 DNA follows: TGTGCCAGCAGCCGAGTCCCAGATGATGGCTACACCTTC.

This chain links TRBV7-9 with TRBJ2-4; perhaps TRBD2 as D (5 bases). The germline V gene has CDR1 SEHNR and CDR2 FQNEAQ (reference sequence). The CDR3 is made up of 16 amino acids. V lost 5 bases, J lost 2 bases, and 16 bases lay in between. The CDR3 bases are TGTGCCAGCAGCGCCGACTACATCATAACCAAAAACATTCAGTACTTC. Translation: CASSADYIITKNIQYF.

This clone has just one count. V usage is TRBV2 and J usage is TRBJ2-3; the D gene is possibly TRBD1 (6 bases). The germline CDR1 and CDR2 sequences are SNHLY and FYNNEI. V lost 6 bases, J lost 9 bases, and 16 bases lay in between. The CDR3 consists of 13 residues. CDR3 loop: CASSANRVDTQYF. CDR3 in DNA: TGTGCCAGCAGCGCGAACAGGGTCGACACGCAGTATTTT.

This chain links TRBV7-6 with TRBJ2-5, with 9 bases matching TRBD1. The CDR3 sequence is 14 residues long. V shed 9 bases and J 5 bases; nucleotides not matched to a gene: 10. Germline loops: CDR1 SGHVS, CDR2 FNYEAQ. The CDR3 loop reads CASQQGARGETQYF. The CDR3 DNA is TGTGCCAGTCAACAGGGGGCGCGGGGGGAGACCCAGTACTTC. Combining the CDR3 with reference TRBV7-6 and TRBJ2-5 gives the whole variable domain GAGVSQSPRYKVTKRGQDVALRCDPISGHVSLYWYRQALGQGPEFLTYFNYEAQQDKSGLPNDRFSAERPEGSISTLTIQRTEQRDSAMYRCASQQGARGETQYFGPGTRLLVL.

This chain links TRBV9 with TRBJ2-4, with 7 bases lining up with TRBD1. Germline V gene sequence: CDR1 SGDLS, CDR2 YYNGEE. Unmatched junction bases numbered 7, after V lost 4 bases and J lost 0 bases. This CDR3 has 16 residues. The DNA of the CDR3 is TGTGCCAGCAGCCCCTGGGACAGCCTAGCCAAAAACATTCAGTACTTC. This codes for CASSPWDSLAKNIQYF.

This chain uses TRBV2 with TRBJ2-2; 10 nucleotides agree with TRBD2. There are 15 residues in the CDR3. Germline lookup yields CDR1 SNHLY and CDR2 FYNNEI. The trim removed 5 bases at V and 3 bases at J, leaving 3 bases unmatched. The CDR3, as DNA: TGTGCCAGCAGTCTAGCGGGAGCCCACACCGGGGAGCTGTTTTTT. It specifies CASSLAGAHTGELFF.

A word on this clone: Other nucleotide sequences from this sample produce the same CDR3. V and J are TRBV7-3 and TRBJ2-6; weak D call: TRBD1 (6 bases). V lost 8 bases and J 4 bases, leaving 15 bases between the germline ends. The CDR3 consists of 15 residues. Germline-derived CDR1 and CDR2 are SGHTA and FQGTGA. CDR3 bases: TGTGCCAGCGGGTTACAGGGTGCGGGGGCCAACGTCCTGACTTTC. This gives the protein CASGLQGAGANVLTF.

In the case of this clone: The identical CDR3 is also encoded by other nucleotide sequences in the sample. The gene calls are TRBV28 and TRBJ2-7; 11 bases are a match to TRBD1. The germline CDR1 and CDR2 sequences are MDHEN and SYDVKM. The CDR3 consists of 14 residues. Losses at the gene ends were 9 bases for V and 5 bases for J; bases not matched to a gene: 9. DNA for the CDR3: TGTGCCAGTACGAAGGACAGGGGGCGAAACGAGCAGTACTTC. Translated: CASTKDRGRNEQYF.

The genes are TRBV15 and TRBJ2-7, with D hard to call. The CDR3 totals 14 residues. The germline gives CDR1 LNHNV, CDR2 YYDKDF (reference sequence). The germline V and J ends were trimmed by 0 bases and 0 bases, with 6 bases remaining between them. CDR3 nucleotide sequence: TGTGCCACCAGCAGAGAGGGTAGCTCCTACGAGCAGTACTTC. Translated, it gives CATSREGSSYEQYF.

This clone occurred once. The chain couples TRBV7-3 to TRBJ2-1; D is unclear. Germline CDR1 SGHTA, CDR2 FQGTGA. The ends were cut back, 3 bases at V and 1 base at J, with 13 bases in the middle. There are 16 residues in the CDR3. CDR3 nucleotide sequence: TGTGCCAGCAGCTTCAGTCCTAGGGTTTCCTACAATGAGCAGTTCTTC. Protein sequence: CASSFSPRVSYNEQFF.

The chain combines TRBV4-1 with TRBJ2-6, with TRBD1 as a possible D gene (6 bases). Looked up from germline, CDR1 is MGHRA and CDR2 is YSYEKL. V lost 2 bases to trimming and J lost 3 bases, with 17 bases between them. The CDR3 is 18 residues long. CDR3 nucleotides: TGCGCCAGCAGCCAAAGGGTTCAGGGGCTTGGTGGGGCCAACGTCCTGACTTTC. It codes for CASSQRVQGLGGANVLTF.